A selection of T cell receptor beta chains follows, all from one sample in a study of CD8 T cells in ankylosing spondylitis. Each CDR3 protein is one row after TCRdb ran MiXCR on the 5' RACE reads. The data show about 150,000 distinct CDR3 sequences, approximately 44% seen once. Sequenced sample: synovial fluid, either unsorted or a sorted T cell fraction (not recorded which). These receptor sequences come from a male donor with ankylosing spondylitis. CDR3s include the opening cysteine and the closing phenylalanine or tryptophan. A D gene is named only where the DNA matches it firmly. A row's size may be missing; if present it is once, few, many or a size class.

d_call j_call v_call clone_size cdr3_nt cdr3_aa
NA TRBJ2-3 TRBV5-1 once TGCGCCAGCAGCTGGCAGGGAGCAGATACGCAGTATTTT CASSWQGADTQYF
NA TRBJ1-5 TRBV5-1 NA TGCGCCAGCAGCTACCAACCGGGTGGTCAGCCCCAGCATTTT CASSYQPGGQPQHF
NA TRBJ1-6 TRBV12-3/TRBV12-4 NA TGTGCCAGCGGTAATAATTCACCCCTCCACTTT CASGNNSPLHF
NA TRBJ2-2 TRBV12-3/TRBV12-4 NA TGTGCCAGCAGTTTCACGGCTAGCGCTTGGAACACCGGGGAGCTGTTTTTT CASSFTASAWNTGELFF
NA TRBJ1-6 TRBV20-1 NA TGCAGTGCCTTTCGACAGGTCGCTAATTCACCCCTCCACTTT CSAFRQVANSPLHF
TRBD1 TRBJ1-2 TRBV7-2 few TGTGCCAGCAGCCCCGCCGGACAGGTTTTTAACTATGGCTACACCTTC CASSPAGQVFNYGYTF
TRBD2 TRBJ2-7 TRBV2 once TGTGCCAGCAGTGAGCCAAGAGCGGGGGGCGAGTCCTACGAGCAGTACTTC CASSEPRAGGESYEQYF
NA TRBJ1-1 TRBV12-3/TRBV12-4 few TGTGCCAGCAGTCGACCCGGAGAGGTCACTGAAGCTTTCTTT CASSRPGEVTEAFF
TRBD2 TRBJ2-1 TRBV28 NA TGTGCCAGCAGAGGTCTAGCGGGCCTACCGGCCACCAATGAGCAGTTCTTC CASRGLAGLPATNEQFF
NA TRBJ2-2 TRBV2 NA TGTGCCAGGCAGAAGGTCTTGGGGACCGGGGAGCTGTTTTTT CARQKVLGTGELFF
TRBD1 TRBJ2-2 TRBV11-3 few TGTGCCAGCAGCCCACGGCCCGGGACAGGGGACACCGGGGAGCTGTTTTTT CASSPRPGTGDTGELFF
NA TRBJ2-2 TRBV6-5 NA TGTGCCAGCAGTTACTGGTTGGGGGCCGGGGAGCTGTTTTTT CASSYWLGAGELFF
NA TRBJ1-4 TRBV7-9 NA TGTGCCAGCAGCTTATTAGTGACAGTCAATGAAAAACTGTTTTTT CASSLLVTVNEKLFF
TRBD2 TRBJ2-7 TRBV27 NA TGTGCCAGCAGCCCGGGACTAAACCTCTACGAGCAGTACTTC CASSPGLNLYEQYF
TRBD2 TRBJ2-5 TRBV12-3/TRBV12-4 NA TGTGCCAGCAGCTTAGCGGGGGGTATGGAGACCCAGTACTTC CASSLAGGMETQYF
NA TRBJ2-3 TRBV10-3 few TGTGCCATCAGTGAATGGGTGCGGGGTCGCACAGATACGCAGTATTTT CAISEWVRGRTDTQYF
NA TRBJ2-2 TRBV3-1 NA TGTGCCAGCAGCCAAGATGGTGATGGGGGTGGCGGGGAGCTGTTTTTT CASSQDGDGGGGELFF
NA TRBJ2-4 TRBV20-1 NA TGCAGTGCTAGAGATCTCAGGGGTGCCAAAAACATTCAGTACTTC CSARDLRGAKNIQYF
NA TRBJ2-3 TRBV11-2 NA TGTGCCAGCAGCTTAGTACGGGGGAGAGGAGATACGCAGTATTTT CASSLVRGRGDTQYF
NA TRBJ1-5 TRBV12-3/TRBV12-4 once TGTGCCAGCAGTTTAGCGAGGGTGGGGGTTGGGCCCCAGCATTTT CASSLARVGVGPQHF
NA TRBJ2-1 TRBV4-3 NA TGCGCCAGCAGGGGCGACATTCTCTCCTACAATGAGCAGTTCTTC CASRGDILSYNEQFF
TRBD2 TRBJ2-4 TRBV10-3 few TGTGCCATCAGCCCTAGCGGGAGGCATGATCAGTACTTC CAISPSGRHDQYF
NA TRBJ2-6 TRBV7-9 NA TGTGCCAGCAGCCCTCCTCCCTGGGGGGCTGGGGCCAACGTCCTGACTTTC CASSPPPWGAGANVLTF
TRBD1 TRBJ2-2 TRBV29-1 NA TGCAGCGTTCCTGGGACAGGGGGTTCGAACACCGGGGAGCTGTTTTTT CSVPGTGGSNTGELFF
TRBD2 TRBJ2-7 TRBV7-4 NA TGTGCCAGCAGCCGCAAGGGGACGGGAGGGCCGTCCTACGAGCAGTACTTC CASSRKGTGGPSYEQYF
TRBD2 TRBJ2-1 TRBV15 NA TGTGCCACCAGCAGAGCGGCGGGAGTAGTCAATGAGCAGTTCTTC CATSRAAGVVNEQFF
NA TRBJ2-1 TRBV3-1 NA TGTGCCAGCAGCCAGACCTACGGGCGGGCGGGATCGAATGAGCAGTTCTTC CASSQTYGRAGSNEQFF
NA TRBJ2-1 TRBV11-2 few TGTGCCAGCAGCTTAGGGGTGAATGGGGGTGATGAGCAGTTCTTC CASSLGVNGGDEQFF
NA TRBJ1-5 TRBV12-3/TRBV12-4 NA TGTGCCAGCAGTTTTTCCAGGGCAGTGCAGCCCCAGCATTTT CASSFSRAVQPQHF
NA TRBJ2-3 TRBV2 once TGTGCCAGCAGTGAAGCTGACATCGTGCTCACAGATACGCAGTATTTT CASSEADIVLTDTQYF
TRBD2 TRBJ2-1 TRBV7-9 few TGTGCCAGCAGGCTAGCGGGGATGTACAATGAGCAGTTCTTC CASRLAGMYNEQFF
TRBD1 TRBJ1-2 TRBV12-3/TRBV12-4 NA TGTGCCAGCAGTCCAACCTACAGGGGGCAATGGGGCTACACCTTC CASSPTYRGQWGYTF
NA TRBJ2-7 TRBV12-3/TRBV12-4 few TGTGCCAGCAGTCACCGTGGGGGGTCCTACGAGCAGTACTTC CASSHRGGSYEQYF
NA TRBJ2-7 TRBV4-1 few TGCGCCAGCAGCCAAGAGGAGTTGCGGGGACACCCCTACGAGCAGTACTTC CASSQEELRGHPYEQYF
TRBD2 TRBJ2-7 TRBV6-2/TRBV6-3 NA TGTGCCAGCAGTTTCACTAGCGGTGCCTACGAGCAGTACTTC CASSFTSGAYEQYF
TRBD1 TRBJ2-3 TRBV7-9 NA TGTGCCAGCAGCCTACAGGGGACAGCAGGAGATACGCAGTATTTT CASSLQGTAGDTQYF
NA TRBJ2-5 TRBV3-1 NA TGTGCCAGCAGCCAAGAAATCGTTGGTGACGGGATCGCGGAGACCCAGTACTTC CASSQEIVGDGIAETQYF
TRBD1 TRBJ2-5 TRBV11-2 few TGTGCCAGCAGCTTAATGACAGGGACGACCCAGTACTTC CASSLMTGTTQYF
TRBD1 TRBJ2-7 TRBV6-2/TRBV6-3 few TGTGCCAGCAGTTGGACAGGACAATCCTACGAGCAGTACTTC CASSWTGQSYEQYF
NA TRBJ2-7 TRBV20-1 many TGCAGTGCTAGAGATGGAGAGGGATTTGTCTACGAGCAGTACTTC CSARDGEGFVYEQYF
TRBD1 TRBJ1-4 TRBV30 NA TGTGCCTGGAGTGTAATGTTGGGACAGGGGGATGAAAAACTGTTTTTT CAWSVMLGQGDEKLFF
TRBD1 TRBJ1-2 TRBV5-1 NA TGCGCCAGCAGCTTGACCGGGACAGATAACTATGGCTACACCTTC CASSLTGTDNYGYTF
TRBD2 TRBJ2-1 TRBV9 NA TGTGCCAGCAGCGGTCGACTAGCGGGAGGGCCGTATGAGCAGTTCTTC CASSGRLAGGPYEQFF
TRBD1 TRBJ2-7 TRBV5-6 NA TGTGCCAGCAGTCTTATACAGGGGATCTACGAGCAGTACTTC CASSLIQGIYEQYF
NA TRBJ1-5 TRBV11-2 NA TGTGCCAGCAGCTTATCCCCGGGGGGGAGCAATCAGCCCCAGCATTTT CASSLSPGGSNQPQHF
NA TRBJ1-2 TRBV5-1 few TGCGCCAGCAGCAAAATTGGACCCTTGAACTATGGCTACACCTTC CASSKIGPLNYGYTF
NA TRBJ2-7 TRBV12-3/TRBV12-4 NA TGTGCCAGCAGTTTAGCGTCCGCCACTCTCTACGAGCAGTACTTC CASSLASATLYEQYF
TRBD1 TRBJ1-6 TRBV4-1 large TGCGCCAGCAGCCCGGGGACAGGGGATTTCTATAATTCACCCCTCCACTTT CASSPGTGDFYNSPLHF
TRBD2 TRBJ2-2 TRBV11-2 few TGTGCCAGCAGCACACCGAGACTAGCGGTTAACACCGGGGAGCTGTTTTTT CASSTPRLAVNTGELFF
NA TRBJ1-1 TRBV24-1 NA TGTGCCACCAGTGGAGGGGAGAAAACTGAAGCTTTCTTT CATSGGEKTEAFF
NA TRBJ1-1 TRBV21-1 few TGTGCCAGCAGCAAATTATTGGACAGAACCCCCATGAACACTGAAGCTTTCTTT CASSKLLDRTPMNTEAFF
TRBD2 TRBJ2-3 TRBV11-2 NA TGTGCCAGCAGCCAAGAGTTAGCGGGGGGTATCTGGTCAGATACGCAGTATTTT CASSQELAGGIWSDTQYF
NA TRBJ1-1 TRBV24-1 NA TGTGCCACCAGTGTCTCATCCAACACTGAAGCTTTCTTT CATSVSSNTEAFF
NA TRBJ2-1 TRBV4-1 NA TGCGCCAGCAGCCTCTATATCCATTATGGTTTCGATGAGCAGTTCTTC CASSLYIHYGFDEQFF
TRBD2 TRBJ2-2 TRBV2 few TGTGCCAGCAGAAGGACTAGCGGGACGAACACCGGGGAGCTGTTTTTT CASRRTSGTNTGELFF
NA TRBJ2-5 TRBV4-2 NA TGTGCCAGCAGCCAGGCCTATACAGGGTACCAAGAGACCCAGTACTTC CASSQAYTGYQETQYF
NA TRBJ2-4 TRBV7-6 NA TGTGCCAGCAGCTTAGCGGGACGACGAAACAGCATTCAGTACTTC CASSLAGRRNSIQYF